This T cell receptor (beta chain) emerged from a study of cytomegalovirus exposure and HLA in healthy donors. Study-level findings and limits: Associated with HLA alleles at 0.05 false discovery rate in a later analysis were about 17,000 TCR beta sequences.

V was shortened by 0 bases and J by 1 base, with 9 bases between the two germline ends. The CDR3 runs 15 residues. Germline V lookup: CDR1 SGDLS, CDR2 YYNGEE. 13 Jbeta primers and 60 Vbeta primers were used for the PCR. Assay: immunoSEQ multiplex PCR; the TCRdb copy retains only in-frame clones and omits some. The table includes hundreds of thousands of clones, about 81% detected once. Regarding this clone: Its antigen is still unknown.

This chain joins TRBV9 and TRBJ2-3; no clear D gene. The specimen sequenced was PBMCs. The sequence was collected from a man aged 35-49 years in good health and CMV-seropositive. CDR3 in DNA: TGTGCCAGCAGCGTAGCCAGCGTACGCACAGATACGCAGTATTTT. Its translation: CASSVASVRTDTQYF.